These T cell receptor beta chains were read from a single sample in a study of cytomegalovirus exposure and HLA in healthy donors. This table comes from immunoSEQ multiplex PCR, and its TCRdb copy is limited to in-frame clones, with some not included. The table records about 160,000 clones, approximately 80% of them present only once. Sequenced input: PBMCs. The receptors originated from a man aged 50-60 years in good health and CMV-seropositive. Each CDR3 is given with its conserved first and last residue. The D gene is left open where the match is weak. Only some rows state a clone size, as once, few, many or a class for expanded clones.

J,V,size,D,DNA,CDR3
TRBJ2-6,TRBV4-3,-,-,TGCGCCAGCAGCCAGGAGGGAGGCCCTGGGGCCAACGTCCTGACTTTC,CASSQEGGPGANVLTF
TRBJ1-2,TRBV6-6,-,-,TGTGCCAGCAGTCCAGCAAGTGGGCAGAACTATGGCTACACCTTC,CASSPASGQNYGYTF
TRBJ1-5,TRBV4-2,-,-,TGTGCCAGCAGCCAAGGCTATGGTGAACGAGGGCTCAGTCAGCCCCAGCATTTT,CASSQGYGERGLSQPQHF
TRBJ2-7,TRBV5-1,-,TRBD1,TGCGCCAGCAGCTTGGGGCAACAGGGGGCCGAGCAGTACTTC,CASSLGQQGAEQYF
TRBJ2-7,TRBV6-5,-,TRBD1,TGTGCCAGCAGTTACGCTCTGGGGACAGGGTATTACGAGCAGTACTTC,CASSYALGTGYYEQYF
TRBJ2-2,TRBV28,-,-,TGTGCCAGCAGTTTAGCGGACTACACCGGGGAGCTGTTTTTT,CASSLADYTGELFF
TRBJ1-5,TRBV6-6,-,-,TGTGCCAGCAAAGCCCGCAGGGTTAGCAATCAGCCCCAGCATTTT,CASKARRVSNQPQHF
TRBJ2-5,TRBV5-1,few,TRBD2,TGCGCCAGCAAGGGACTAGCGGGGGGGCGAAGGCAAGAGACCCAGTACTTC,CASKGLAGGRRQETQYF
TRBJ2-2,TRBV6-1,-,TRBD2,TGTGCCAGCAGTGAACTACTAGCGGGGGGTACCGGGGAGCTGTTTTTT,CASSELLAGGTGELFF
TRBJ2-7,TRBV28,-,-,TGTGCCAGCAGTCTGCAGGGGTCCACCTACGAGCAGTACTTC,CASSLQGSTYEQYF
TRBJ2-7,TRBV4-2,-,TRBD2,TGTGCCAGCAGCCAACAGACTAGCGGGGGGGCCTGGGAGCAGTACTTC,CASSQQTSGGAWEQYF
TRBJ2-3,TRBV5-1,-,-,TGCGCCAGCATGATCACAGGTACAGATACGCAGTATTTT,CASMITGTDTQYF
TRBJ2-7,TRBV5-4,few,TRBD1,TGTGCCAGCAGCTCTAACCAGGGGGCCTACGAGCAGTACTTC,CASSSNQGAYEQYF
TRBJ1-1,TRBV2,-,-,TGTGCCAGCAGTGAAGGGTATAGAGTCGGTGAAGCTTTCTTT,CASSEGYRVGEAFF
TRBJ2-7,TRBV7-9,-,TRBD2,TGTGCCAGCAGCTTATGGCTCAGCGGGGTCCACGAGCAGTACTTC,CASSLWLSGVHEQYF
TRBJ1-5,TRBV29-1,-,-,TGCAGCGCTTATCAGCCCCAGCATTTT,CSAYQPQHF
TRBJ2-3,TRBV21-1,-,-,TGTGCCAGCCCACCCAGGGGGGAGGTGAAGACAGATACGCAGTATTTT,CASPPRGEVKTDTQYF
TRBJ2-1,TRBV5-6,few,TRBD2,TGTGCCAGCAGCTTACTAGCGGGGAGGGATGAGCAGTTCTTC,CASSLLAGRDEQFF
TRBJ1-5,TRBV19,-,-,TGTGCCAGTAGTATTTCCGGGGAGGGTCAGCCCCAGCATTTT,CASSISGEGQPQHF
TRBJ1-2,TRBV4-3,-,-,TGCGCCAGCAGCCCCGGGGGGCTTGTTCTCTATGGCTACACCTTC,CASSPGGLVLYGYTF
TRBJ2-7,TRBV18,-,-,TGTGCCAGCTCACCGAGAAGGGGGAGCGAGCAGTACTTC,CASSPRRGSEQYF
TRBJ2-3,TRBV7-3,-,-,TGTGCCAGCACCCTGGGGCGCTCTAGCACAGATACGCAGTATTTT,CASTLGRSSTDTQYF
TRBJ2-1,TRBV5-4,few,TRBD1,TGTGCCAGCAGCTTGGACAGGGGCAATGAGCAGTTCTTC,CASSLDRGNEQFF
TRBJ1-4,TRBV4-1,-,TRBD1,TGCGCCAGCAGCCTTCGACAGGGGGCAGGGGAAAAACTGTTTTTT,CASSLRQGAGEKLFF
TRBJ2-1,TRBV7-6,-,TRBD2,TGTGCCAGCAGCTTTCTTTCCAGGGTCGGGACTAGCGGGCCACTCTCCGTCAATGAGCAGTTCTTC,CASSFLSRVGTSGPLSVNEQFF
TRBJ2-3,TRBV13,-,TRBD2,TGTGCCAGCAGCTTAGGGAAGCGGGGTCTCACAGATACGCAGTATTTT,CASSLGKRGLTDTQYF
TRBJ1-1,TRBV2,few,TRBD1,TGTGCCAGCCGTTGGACAGGGGCTGAAGCTTTCTTT,CASRWTGAEAFF
TRBJ2-7,TRBV21-1,-,-,TGTGCCAGCAGCCGGATGCCGGGTTTCTACGAGCAGTACTTC,CASSRMPGFYEQYF
TRBJ2-2,TRBV5-1,-,-,TGCGCCAGCAGCTTCCTAGCAACCGGGGAGCTGTTTTTT,CASSFLATGELFF
TRBJ2-3,TRBV7-8,-,TRBD2,TGTGCCAGCAGCCCTTTAGGGTCTAGCGGGGTAACTAGCACAGATACGCAGTATTTT,CASSPLGSSGVTSTDTQYF
TRBJ2-7,TRBV7-9,-,TRBD2,TGTGCCAGCAGCCCGCGCGGGGGGGCCTACGAGCAGTACTTC,CASSPRGGAYEQYF
TRBJ1-1,TRBV7-9,-,-,TGTGCCAGCAGCTTCTCGGGACAAAGGTCCCCTGAAGCTTTCTTT,CASSFSGQRSPEAFF
TRBJ1-5,TRBV6-6,-,-,TGTGCCAGCAGTCCCGGACAGACATATAGCAATCAGCCCCAGCATTTT,CASSPGQTYSNQPQHF
TRBJ1-1,TRBV4-1,-,-,TGCGCCAGCAGCCAAGGTCTCGTAGCGGGCACTGAAGCTTTCTTT,CASSQGLVAGTEAFF
TRBJ2-6,TRBV7-8,-,-,TGTGCCAGCAGCTTCCGCTGGTGGCGGGCTGGGGCCAACGTCCTGACTTTC,CASSFRWWRAGANVLTF
TRBJ2-3,TRBV5-4,-,TRBD2,TGTGCCAGCAGCCCCTTAGCGGGGGGGCGTGGGGGGACAGATACGCAGTATTTT,CASSPLAGGRGGTDTQYF
TRBJ2-3,TRBV10-3,-,TRBD1,TGTGCCATCAGTGAGTCAGCAGGGGGCATAGGAGATACGCAGTATTTT,CAISESAGGIGDTQYF
TRBJ1-2,TRBV5-1,once,-,TGCGCCAGCAGCTTGGATGGCTCAGCTAACTATGGCTACACCTTC,CASSLDGSANYGYTF
TRBJ1-2,TRBV30,-,-,TGTGCCTGGAGTGTAGGAGGCGGCTACACCTTC,CAWSVGGGYTF
TRBJ2-3,TRBV6-5,-,-,TGTGCCAGCAGTCTAAGGGTACTAGCCGGGGATACGCAGTATTTT,CASSLRVLAGDTQYF
TRBJ1-3,TRBV2,-,-,TGTGCCAGCAGTCAACTCCCGGGGGTTGGAAACACCATATATTTT,CASSQLPGVGNTIYF
TRBJ1-2,TRBV10-2,-,-,TGCGCCAGCAGTGAACAGCGGGGTGGCTACACCTTC,CASSEQRGGYTF
TRBJ2-4,TRBV9,-,-,TGTGCCAGCAGCGTTTTGGGGATCGGGGAAGGTACCAAAAACATTCAGTACTTC,CASSVLGIGEGTKNIQYF
TRBJ2-7,TRBV5-4,-,-,TGTGCCAGCAGCCAAGGGGCGTACGAGCAGTACTTC,CASSQGAYEQYF
TRBJ2-1,TRBV29-1,-,TRBD2,TGCAGCGTTGAACCCTTGGTAGCGGGGCCATTCAATGAGCAGTTCTTC,CSVEPLVAGPFNEQFF
TRBJ2-5,TRBV21-1,-,-,TGTGCCAGCCATAGAAAGGGACAGGGGGCCGGAGAGACCCAGTACTTC,CASHRKGQGAGETQYF
TRBJ2-1,TRBV6-5,-,-,TGTGCCAGCAGTTACCCACAGGCTAGTAATGAGCAGTTCTTC,CASSYPQASNEQFF
TRBJ1-4,TRBV29-1,few,-,TGCAGCGCAGAACGGGGTTTGGGTGAAAAACTGTTTTTT,CSAERGLGEKLFF
TRBJ2-7,TRBV7-9,once,-,TGTGCCAGCAGCTTTGGCCAGTCCTACGAGCAGTACTTC,CASSFGQSYEQYF
TRBJ2-6,TRBV18,-,TRBD1,TGTGCCAGCTCATTCGACAGGGACTCTGGGGCCAACGTCCTGACTTTC,CASSFDRDSGANVLTF